These 16 T cell receptor beta chains share one sample of origin, sequenced in a study of T-cell reconstitution after alpha-beta-depleted transplantation in children. Unique molecular identifiers were used in preparing the TCRbeta library. TCRdb itself ran the PCR reads through MiXCR, one entry per CDR3 protein. The sample comprises around 71,000 distinct CDR3 sequences, about 7% of which are singletons, and around 2.4% rests with the top ten. Specimen: PBMCs from the stem cell graft donor, collected from the stem cell graft. These receptors all stem from a human donor who donated a stem cell graft to a child with acute lymphoblastic leukemia.

The sample holds a few counts of this clonotype. The rearrangement uses TRBV6-1 and TRBJ2-1, with 7 nucleotides matching TRBD2. The CDR3 has 14 amino acids. CDR1 and CDR2 (germline): MNHNS, SASEGT. V dropped 6 bases and J dropped 6; count of bases not matched to a gene: 8. The CDR3 loop is CASRSSGTTNEQFF. The CDR3 nucleotides are TGTGCCAGCAGATCTAGCGGAACTACCAATGAGCAGTTCTTC.

This clonotype was picked up many times. The chain employs TRBV6-5 and TRBJ2-1, with D unresolved. Germline loops: CDR1 MNHEY, CDR2 SVGAGI. The CDR3 covers 14 residues. Trimming took 2 bases from V and 3 from J, leaving 8 bases between them. CDR3 in DNA: TGTGCCAGCAGTTACGAGGAATACTACAATGAGCAGTTCTTC. It yields the protein CASSYEEYYNEQFF.

The rearrangement uses TRBV10-3 and TRBJ1-2; maybe TRBD1 (6 bases). CDR3 length: 15 amino acids. From germline, CDR1 is ENHRY and CDR2 SYGVKD. Trimming stripped 7 bases from V and 2 bases from J, with 17 bases between. The CDR3 here is CAINDPGAINYGYTF. The CDR3 DNA is TGTGCCATCAATGATCCAGGGGCGATAAACTATGGCTACACCTTC.

The chain combines TRBV21-1 with TRBJ2-1; the tabulated D call, TRBD2, remains unverified against the DNA. TRBV21-1 is flagged as a pseudogene. The CDR3 spans 16 residues. The CDR3 spells CARGLGAGGPLNEQFF. The DNA for the CDR3 is TGTGCCAGGGGCCTTGGAGCGGGGGGGCCTTTGAATGAGCAGTTCTTC.

This clonotype was recorded at least ten times. The V gene is TRBV12-3 or TRBV12-4, the J gene TRBJ2-7, with D perhaps matching TRBD1 (6 bases). CDR3 size: 11 residues. The ends were cut back, 2 bases at V and 13 bases at J, with 12 bases in the middle. The CDR3 loop is CASSLTGTTYF. Written as DNA, the CDR3 is TGTGCCAGCAGTTTAACAGGGACGACATACTTC.

This clonotype was seen a handful of times. The rearrangement links TRBV19 to TRBJ2-1; the D gene is possibly TRBD1 (6 bases). Germline assignment: CDR1 LNHDA and CDR2 SQIVND (reference sequence). Trimming shortened V by 6 bases and J by 6 bases, and 18 bases separated the two germline ends. The CDR3 sequence is 15 residues long. The CDR3, as DNA: TGTGCCAGTAGATTCGGGACAACCGGACCCAATGAGCAGTTCTTC. Translating gives CASRFGTTGPNEQFF.

This clonotype was recorded many times. V and J are TRBV18 and TRBJ2-7; D remains ambiguous. Trimming cost V 3 bases and J 6 bases, with 6 bases left between them. This CDR3 is built from 11 residues. The V gene's germline CDR1 is KGHSH and CDR2 LQKENI. CDR3 in DNA: TGTGCCAGCTCACCCCAAGTCGAGCAGTACTTC. Amino acids: CASSPQVEQYF.

The chain joins TRBV2 to TRBJ2-5; the match to TRBD2 covers 8 bases. V was pared by 11 bases and J by 2 bases, with 25 bases of the junction left unmatched. Looked up from germline, CDR1 is SNHLY and CDR2 is FYNNEI. The length of the CDR3 is 19 residues. CDR3 sequence: CAFCFHPLSTSGIQETQYF. In DNA, the CDR3 is TGTGCCTTCTGTTTCCATCCCCTTTCAACTAGCGGCATTCAAGAGACCCAGTACTTC.

This clonotype was recorded at least ten times. The rearrangement uses TRBV5-1 and TRBJ1-1; weak D call: TRBD1 (5 bases). This CDR3 region has 12 residues. Per the germline V gene, CDR1 is SGHRS and CDR2 is YFSETQ. Trimming pared 4 bases from V and 5 bases from J, leaving 9 bases between. The CDR3 sequence is CASSPGETEAFF. CDR3 nucleotide sequence: TGCGCCAGCAGCCCGGGGGAGACTGAAGCTTTCTTT. Supplemented by reference TRBV5-1 and TRBJ1-1, the full variable domain reads KAGVTQTPRYLIKTRGQQVTLSCSPISGHRSVSWYQQTPGQGLQFLFEYFSETQRNKGNFPGRFSGRQFSNSRSEMNVSTLELGDSALYLCASSPGETEAFFGQGTRLTVV.

V usage is TRBV5-1 and J usage is TRBJ2-3; perhaps TRBD2 as D (5 bases). This CDR3 is 17 amino acids long. V dropped 0 bases and J dropped 4 bases, with 18 bases sitting between them. Germline lookup yields CDR1 SGHRS and CDR2 YFSETQ. The CDR3 is CASSLAPGSPAADTQYF. The CDR3 DNA follows: TGCGCCAGCAGCTTGGCCCCCGGGTCCCCAGCGGCAGATACGCAGTATTTT.

This clonotype was seen many times. An end of the junction does not agree with germline; a read error may underlie this. The chain has TRBV7-7 and TRBJ2-1, with 11 bases matching TRBD2. The CDR3 has 15 residues. Germline V gene data show CDR1 as SSHAT and CDR2 as FNYEAQ (reference sequence). The CDR3 region has the DNA TGTGCTAGCAGCCCGACTAGCGGGGTAACAAATGAGCAGTTCTTC. Translating gives CASSPTSGVTNEQFF.

In its sample, this clonotype was seen many times. The rearrangement links TRBV7-8 to TRBJ2-2, with D uncertain. CDR1 SGHVS and CDR2 FQNEAQ come from the germline V gene. The V end was cut by 2 bases, the J end by 8 bases, with 9 bases between. The CDR3 covers 13 residues. CDR3 loop: CASSLSRSGELFF. The CDR3 nucleotides are TGTGCCAGCAGCTTATCACGTAGTGGGGAGCTGTTTTTT.

This clonotype was counted many times. This chain connects TRBV19 to TRBJ1-1, with D unclear. CDR3 length: 15 residues. Germline V gives CDR1 LNHDA, CDR2 SQIVND (reference sequence). V lost 0 bases to trimming and J lost 11 bases, with 19 bases between them. DNA of the CDR3: TGTGCCAGTAGTATAGATCAAGACATCACCCGAGGGGCTTTCTTT. Its translation: CASSIDQDITRGAFF.

At least ten counts were recorded for this clonotype. The chain has TRBV27 and TRBJ2-3, with 10 bases lining up with TRBD2. Germline CDR1 MNHEY, CDR2 SMNVEV (reference sequence). V shed 6 bases, J shed 0 bases, and the junction held 3 bases outside the gene matches. The CDR3 consists of 15 residues. The CDR3 loop reads CASRLAGTSTDTQYF. The CDR3 nucleotides read TGTGCCAGCAGACTAGCGGGAACTAGCACAGATACGCAGTATTTT.

The sample holds a few counts of this clonotype. This rearrangement joins TRBV2 to TRBJ1-5; 10 nucleotides line up with TRBD1. The V and J ends lost 11 bases and 1 base, in that order; junction bases with no gene match: 20. Germline V gene sequence: CDR1 SNHLY, CDR2 FYNNEI. This CDR3 is built from 19 residues. CDR3 nucleotide sequence: TGTGCCCGCTGTGGCGGAATATCCGGGACAGGGGCGAGCAATCAGCCCCAGCATTTT. This codes for CARCGGISGTGASNQPQHF. The full variable domain, with the rest looked up from reference TRBV2 and TRBJ1-5, is EPEVTQTPSHQVTQMGQEVILRCVPISNHLYFYWYRQILGQKVEFLVSFYNNEISEKSEIFDDQFSVERPDGSNFTLKIRSTKLEDSAMYFCARCGGISGTGASNQPQHFGDGTRLSIL.

This clonotype has ten or more counts. This rearrangement joins TRBV27 to TRBJ2-3; tentative D call: TRBD1 (5 bases). Trimming took 3 bases from V and 4 from J, leaving 17 bases between them. In germline, CDR1 is MNHEY, CDR2 SMNVEV (reference sequence). CDR3 length: 16 amino acids. The CDR3 nucleotides are TGTGCCAGCAGTTTGGCAGGGTATGGGTTTTCAGATACGCAGTATTTT. This encodes CASSLAGYGFSDTQYF.